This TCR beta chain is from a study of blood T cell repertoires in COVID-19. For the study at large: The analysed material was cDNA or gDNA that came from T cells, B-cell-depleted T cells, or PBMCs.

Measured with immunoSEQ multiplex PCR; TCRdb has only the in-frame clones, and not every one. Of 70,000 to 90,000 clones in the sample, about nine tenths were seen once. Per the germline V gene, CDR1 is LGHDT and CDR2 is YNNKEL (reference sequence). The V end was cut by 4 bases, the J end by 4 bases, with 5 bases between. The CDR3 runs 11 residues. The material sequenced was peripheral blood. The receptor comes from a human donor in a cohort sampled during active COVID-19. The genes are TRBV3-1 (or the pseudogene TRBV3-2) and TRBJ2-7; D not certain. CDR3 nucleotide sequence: TGTGCCAGCAGCCGCGGTTACGAGCAGTACTTC. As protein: CASSRGYEQYF.